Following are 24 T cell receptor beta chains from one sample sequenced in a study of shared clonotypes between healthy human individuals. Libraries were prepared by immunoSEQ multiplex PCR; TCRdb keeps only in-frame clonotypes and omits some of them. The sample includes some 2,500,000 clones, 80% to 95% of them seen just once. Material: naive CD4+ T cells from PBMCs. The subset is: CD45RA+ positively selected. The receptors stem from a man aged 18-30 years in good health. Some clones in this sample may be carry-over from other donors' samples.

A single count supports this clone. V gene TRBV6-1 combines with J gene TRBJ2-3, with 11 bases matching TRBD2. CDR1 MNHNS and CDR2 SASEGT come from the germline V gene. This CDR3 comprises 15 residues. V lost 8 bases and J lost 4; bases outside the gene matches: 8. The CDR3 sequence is CASVFTSGRSDTQYF. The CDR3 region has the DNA TGTGCCAGCGTCTTTACTAGCGGGAGATCAGATACGCAGTATTTT.

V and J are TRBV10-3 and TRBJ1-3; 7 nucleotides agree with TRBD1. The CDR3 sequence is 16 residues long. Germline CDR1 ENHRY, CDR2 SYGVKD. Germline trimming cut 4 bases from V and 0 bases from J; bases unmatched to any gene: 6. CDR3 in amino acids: CAISGAGGYSGNTIYF. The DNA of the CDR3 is TGTGCCATCAGTGGAGCAGGGGGTTACTCTGGAAACACCATATATTTT.

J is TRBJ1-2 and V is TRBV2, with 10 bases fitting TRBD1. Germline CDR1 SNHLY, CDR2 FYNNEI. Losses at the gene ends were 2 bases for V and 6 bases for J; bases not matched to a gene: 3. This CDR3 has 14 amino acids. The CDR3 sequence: CASSERGTGDGYTF. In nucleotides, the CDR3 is TGTGCCAGCAGTGAACGTGGGACAGGGGATGGCTACACCTTC.

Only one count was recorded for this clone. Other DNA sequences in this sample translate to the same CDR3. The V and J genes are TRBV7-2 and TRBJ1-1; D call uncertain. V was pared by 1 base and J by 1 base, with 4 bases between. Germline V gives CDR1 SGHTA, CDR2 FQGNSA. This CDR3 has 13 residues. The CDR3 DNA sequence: TGTGCCAGCAGCTTAGTAGAGAACACTGAAGCTTTCTTT. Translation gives CASSLVENTEAFF. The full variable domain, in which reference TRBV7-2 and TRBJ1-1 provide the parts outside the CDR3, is GAGVSQSPSNKVTEKGKDVELRCDPISGHTALYWYRQSLGQGLEFLIYFQGNSAPDKSGLPSDRFSAERTGGSVSTLTIQRTQQEDSAVYLCASSLVENTEAFFGQGTRLTVV.

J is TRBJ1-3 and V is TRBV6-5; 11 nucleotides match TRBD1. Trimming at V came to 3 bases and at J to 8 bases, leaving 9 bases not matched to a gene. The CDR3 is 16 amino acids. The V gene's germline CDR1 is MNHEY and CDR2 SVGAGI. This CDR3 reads CASSYSRTGGVDTIYF. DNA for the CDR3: TGTGCCAGCAGTTATTCCCGGACAGGGGGCGTAGACACCATATATTTT.

Here the CDR3 reads CASSPPGGGYGTEAFF. CDR3 nucleotide sequence: TGTGCCAGCAGTCCCCCAGGGGGAGGGTATGGCACTGAAGCTTTCTTT. This chain links TRBV28 with TRBJ1-1, with 7 bases that match TRBD1. Germline assignment: CDR1 MDHEN and CDR2 SYDVKM. V gave up 5 bases and J gave up 4 bases; unmatched junction bases: 13. The CDR3 has 16 amino acids.

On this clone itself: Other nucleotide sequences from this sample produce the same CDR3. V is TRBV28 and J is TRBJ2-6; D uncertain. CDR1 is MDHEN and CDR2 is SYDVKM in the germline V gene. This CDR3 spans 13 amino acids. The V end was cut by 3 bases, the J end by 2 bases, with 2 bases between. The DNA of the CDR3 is TGTGCCAGCAGTTTGACTGGGGCCAACGTCCTGACTTTC. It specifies CASSLTGANVLTF.

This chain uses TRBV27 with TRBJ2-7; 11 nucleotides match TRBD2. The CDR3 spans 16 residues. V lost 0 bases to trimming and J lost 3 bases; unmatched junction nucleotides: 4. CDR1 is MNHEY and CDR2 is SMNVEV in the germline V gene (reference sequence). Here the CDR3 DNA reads TGTGCCAGCAGTTTATCAACTAGCGGGAGTGGCTACGAGCAGTACTTC. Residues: CASSLSTSGSGYEQYF.

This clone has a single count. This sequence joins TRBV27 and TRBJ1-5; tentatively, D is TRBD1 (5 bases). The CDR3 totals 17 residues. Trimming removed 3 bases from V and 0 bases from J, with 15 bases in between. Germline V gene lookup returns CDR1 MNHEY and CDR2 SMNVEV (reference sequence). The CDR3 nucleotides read TGTGCCAGCAGTTTGAGGGGAAGGGTCTTTAGCAATCAGCCCCAGCATTTT. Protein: CASSLRGRVFSNQPQHF.

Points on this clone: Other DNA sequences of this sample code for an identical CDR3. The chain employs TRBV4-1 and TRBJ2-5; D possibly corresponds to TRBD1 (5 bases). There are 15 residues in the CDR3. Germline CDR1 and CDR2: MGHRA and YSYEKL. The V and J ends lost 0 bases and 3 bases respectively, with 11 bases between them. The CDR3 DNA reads TGCGCCAGCAGCCAAGATTCAGGCAGGGAAGAGACCCAGTACTTC. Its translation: CASSQDSGREETQYF.

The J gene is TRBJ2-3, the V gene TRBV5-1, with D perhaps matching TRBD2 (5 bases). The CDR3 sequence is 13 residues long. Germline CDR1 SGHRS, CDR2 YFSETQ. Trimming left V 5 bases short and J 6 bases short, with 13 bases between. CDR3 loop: CASRPVPGDTQYF. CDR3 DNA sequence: TGCGCCAGCAGGCCCGTCCCGGGGGATACGCAGTATTTT.

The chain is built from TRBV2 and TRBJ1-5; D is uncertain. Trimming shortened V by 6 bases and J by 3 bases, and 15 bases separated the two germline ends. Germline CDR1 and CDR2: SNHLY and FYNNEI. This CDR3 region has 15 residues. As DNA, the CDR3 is TGTGCCAGCAGCATACGACGGGAGCCCAATCAGCCCCAGCATTTT. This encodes CASSIRREPNQPQHF.

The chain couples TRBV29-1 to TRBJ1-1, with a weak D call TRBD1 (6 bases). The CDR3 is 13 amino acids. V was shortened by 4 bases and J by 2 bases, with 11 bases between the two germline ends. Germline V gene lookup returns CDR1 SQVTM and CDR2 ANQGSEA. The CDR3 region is CSVAHRANTEAFF. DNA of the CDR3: TGCAGCGTTGCCCACAGGGCCAACACTGAAGCTTTCTTT. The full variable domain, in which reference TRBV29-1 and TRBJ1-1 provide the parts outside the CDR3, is SAVISQKPSRDICQRGTSLTIQCQVDSQVTMMFWYRQQPGQSLTLIATANQGSEATYESGFVIDKFPISRPNLTFSTLTVSNMSPEDSSIYLCSVAHRANTEAFFGQGTRLTVV.

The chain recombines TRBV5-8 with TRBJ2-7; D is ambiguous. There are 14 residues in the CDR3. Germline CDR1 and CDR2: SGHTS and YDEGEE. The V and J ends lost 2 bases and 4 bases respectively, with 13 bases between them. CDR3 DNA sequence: TGTGCCAGCAGCTTCCTCGGCAGCCTTTACGAGCAGTACTTC. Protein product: CASSFLGSLYEQYF.

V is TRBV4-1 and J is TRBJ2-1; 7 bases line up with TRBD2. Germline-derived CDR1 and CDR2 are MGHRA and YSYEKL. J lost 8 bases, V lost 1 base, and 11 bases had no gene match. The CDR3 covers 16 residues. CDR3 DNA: TGCGCCAGCAGCCAAGTTGGGGCGGGGAGGGGTCATGAGCAGTTCTTC. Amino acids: CASSQVGAGRGHEQFF.

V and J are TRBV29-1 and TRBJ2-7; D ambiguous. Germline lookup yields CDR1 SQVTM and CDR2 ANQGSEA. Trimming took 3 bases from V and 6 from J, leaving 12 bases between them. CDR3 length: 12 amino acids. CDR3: CSVERSTGEQYF. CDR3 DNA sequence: TGCAGCGTTGAGAGGTCGACGGGCGAGCAGTACTTC.

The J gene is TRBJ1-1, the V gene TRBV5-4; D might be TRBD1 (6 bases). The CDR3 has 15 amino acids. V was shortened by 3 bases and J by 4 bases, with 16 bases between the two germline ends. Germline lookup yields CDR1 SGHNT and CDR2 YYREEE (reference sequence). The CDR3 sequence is CASSSGGGPGTEAFF. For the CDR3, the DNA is TGTGCCAGCAGCTCCGGGGGGGGGCCAGGCACTGAAGCTTTCTTT.

CDR3 loop: CASSPPGSPNYGYTF. CDR3 bases: TGTGCCAGCTCACCACCGGGCAGTCCTAACTATGGCTACACCTTC. The rearrangement uses TRBV18 and TRBJ1-2; no firm D call. The V and J ends lost 0 bases and 0 bases respectively, with 8 bases between them. CDR1 is KGHSH, CDR2 LQKENI, per germline. There are 15 residues in the CDR3.

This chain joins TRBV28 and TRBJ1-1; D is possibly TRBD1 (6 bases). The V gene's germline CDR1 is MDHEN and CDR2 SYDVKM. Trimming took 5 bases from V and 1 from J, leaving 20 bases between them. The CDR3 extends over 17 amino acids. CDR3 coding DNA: TGTGCCAGCAGTCCTACAGGGAGAAGGGGGGGGAACACTGAAGCTTTCTTT. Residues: CASSPTGRRGGNTEAFF.

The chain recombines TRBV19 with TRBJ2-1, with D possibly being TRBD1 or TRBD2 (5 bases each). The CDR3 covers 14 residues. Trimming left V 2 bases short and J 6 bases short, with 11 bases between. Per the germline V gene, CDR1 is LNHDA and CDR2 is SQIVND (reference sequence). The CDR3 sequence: CASSITGQGNEQFF. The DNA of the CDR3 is TGTGCCAGTAGTATAACGGGGCAGGGCAATGAGCAGTTCTTC.

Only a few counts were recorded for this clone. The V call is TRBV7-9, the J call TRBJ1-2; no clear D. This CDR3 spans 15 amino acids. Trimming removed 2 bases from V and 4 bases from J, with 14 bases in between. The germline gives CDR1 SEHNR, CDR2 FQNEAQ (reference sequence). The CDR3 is CASSLLDGVAYGYTF. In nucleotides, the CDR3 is TGTGCCAGCAGCTTATTAGACGGCGTTGCCTATGGCTACACCTTC. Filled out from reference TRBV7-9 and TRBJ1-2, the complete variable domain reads DTGVSQNPRHKITKRGQNVTFRCDPISEHNRLYWYRQTLGQGPEFLTYFQNEAQLEKSRLLSDRFSAERPKGSFSTLEIQRTEQGDSAMYLCASSLLDGVAYGYTFGSGTRLTVV.

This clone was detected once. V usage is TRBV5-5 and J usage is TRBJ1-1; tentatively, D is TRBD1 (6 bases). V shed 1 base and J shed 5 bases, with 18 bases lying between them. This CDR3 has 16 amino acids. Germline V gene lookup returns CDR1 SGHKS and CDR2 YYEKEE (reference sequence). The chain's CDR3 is CASSLRTGYGGTEAFF. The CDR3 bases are TGTGCCAGCAGCTTGAGAACAGGGTATGGGGGAACTGAAGCTTTCTTT.

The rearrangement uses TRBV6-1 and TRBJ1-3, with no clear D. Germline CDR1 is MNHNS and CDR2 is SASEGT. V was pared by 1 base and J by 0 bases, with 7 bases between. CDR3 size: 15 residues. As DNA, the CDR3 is TGTGCCAGCAGTGAAGGGGTCAGCTCTGGAAACACCATATATTTT. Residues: CASSEGVSSGNTIYF.

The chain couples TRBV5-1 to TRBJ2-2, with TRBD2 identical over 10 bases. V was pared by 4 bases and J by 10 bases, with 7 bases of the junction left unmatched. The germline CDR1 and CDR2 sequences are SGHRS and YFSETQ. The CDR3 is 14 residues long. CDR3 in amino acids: CASSPGTSAQELFF. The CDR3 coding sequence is TGCGCCAGCAGCCCCGGGACTAGCGCTCAGGAGCTGTTTTTT.